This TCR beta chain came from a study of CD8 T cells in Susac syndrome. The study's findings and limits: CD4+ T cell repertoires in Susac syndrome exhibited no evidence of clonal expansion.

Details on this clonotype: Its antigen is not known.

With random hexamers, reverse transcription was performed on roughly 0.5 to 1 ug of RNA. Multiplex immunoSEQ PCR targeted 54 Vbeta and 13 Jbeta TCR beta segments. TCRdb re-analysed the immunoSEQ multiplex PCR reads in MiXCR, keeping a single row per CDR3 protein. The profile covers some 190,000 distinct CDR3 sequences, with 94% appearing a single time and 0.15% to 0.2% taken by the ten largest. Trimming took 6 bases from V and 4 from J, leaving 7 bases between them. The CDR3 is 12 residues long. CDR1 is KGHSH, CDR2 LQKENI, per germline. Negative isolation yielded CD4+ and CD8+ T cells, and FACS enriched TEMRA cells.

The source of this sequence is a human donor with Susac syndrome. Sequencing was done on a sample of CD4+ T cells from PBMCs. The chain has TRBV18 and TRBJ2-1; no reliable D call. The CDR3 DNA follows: TGTGCCAGCTCGGGCGGATACAATGAGCAGTTCTTC. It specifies CASSGGYNEQFF.